Following are 3 T cell receptor beta chains from one sample sequenced in a study of OX40 agonist ivuxolimab in advanced cancers. Profiling relied on immunoSEQ multiplex PCR, and the TCRdb table lists in-frame clones only, not all of them. Among over 150,000 clones listed, 85% to 95% were seen once. This sample comprised CD4+ or CD8+ T cells sorted from blood, obtained in a trial of the OX40 agonist ivuxolimab. All receptors come from an adult with an advanced solid tumor such as melanoma, head and neck, liver or kidney cancer.

This chain links TRBV5-8 with TRBJ2-7; 9 bases agree with TRBD1. The V gene's germline CDR1 is SGHTS and CDR2 YDEGEE. This CDR3 has 17 amino acids. J gave up 2 bases and V 4 bases, and 13 bases lay outside the gene matches. The CDR3 reads CASSRWSGTGSTYEQYF. The DNA for the CDR3 is TGTGCCAGCAGCCGGTGGTCGGGGACAGGGTCAACCTACGAGCAGTACTTC.

The V and J genes are TRBV28 and TRBJ2-2; D is tentatively TRBD1 or TRBD2 (5 bases each). The CDR3 contains 16 residues. The germline V gene has CDR1 MDHEN and CDR2 SYDVKM. V lost 2 bases, J lost 0 bases, and 10 bases lay in between. CDR3 nucleotide sequence: TGTGCCAGCAGTTTAGAGGGGTCCGCGAACACCGGGGAGCTGTTTTTT. Translated: CASSLEGSANTGELFF.

CDR3 coding DNA: TGCGCCAGCAGCTTGGTCCGTATAGGATCTACTGAAGCTTTCTTT. Translating it yields CASSLVRIGSTEAFF. The chain uses TRBV5-1 and TRBJ1-1; no definite D call. V lost 0 bases and J 5 bases, leaving 14 bases between the germline ends. The CDR3 loop spans 15 amino acids. CDR1 and CDR2 (germline): SGHRS, YFSETQ.